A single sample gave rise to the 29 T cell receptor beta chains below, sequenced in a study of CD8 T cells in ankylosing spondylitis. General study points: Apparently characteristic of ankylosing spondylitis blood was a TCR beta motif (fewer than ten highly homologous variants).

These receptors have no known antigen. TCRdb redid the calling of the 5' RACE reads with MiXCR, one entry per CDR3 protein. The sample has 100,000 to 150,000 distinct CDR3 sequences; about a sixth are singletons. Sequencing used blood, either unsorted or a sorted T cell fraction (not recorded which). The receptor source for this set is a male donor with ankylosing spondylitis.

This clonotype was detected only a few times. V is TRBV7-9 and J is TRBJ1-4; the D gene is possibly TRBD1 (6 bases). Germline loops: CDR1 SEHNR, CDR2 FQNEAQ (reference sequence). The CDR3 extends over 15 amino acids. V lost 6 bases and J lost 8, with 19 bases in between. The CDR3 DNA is TGTGCCAGCAGTTCCCGAGGGGGAAGTATGGAAAAACTGTTTTTT. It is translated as CASSSRGGSMEKLFF.

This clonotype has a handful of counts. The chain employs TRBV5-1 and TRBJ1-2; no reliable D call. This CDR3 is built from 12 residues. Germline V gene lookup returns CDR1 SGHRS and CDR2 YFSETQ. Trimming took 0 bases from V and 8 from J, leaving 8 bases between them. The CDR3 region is CASSLAYEGYTF. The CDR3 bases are TGCGCCAGCAGCTTGGCCTACGAGGGCTACACCTTC. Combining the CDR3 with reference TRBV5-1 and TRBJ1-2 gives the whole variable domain KAGVTQTPRYLIKTRGQQVTLSCSPISGHRSVSWYQQTPGQGLQFLFEYFSETQRNKGNFPGRFSGRQFSNSRSEMNVSTLELGDSALYLCASSLAYEGYTFGSGTRLTVV.

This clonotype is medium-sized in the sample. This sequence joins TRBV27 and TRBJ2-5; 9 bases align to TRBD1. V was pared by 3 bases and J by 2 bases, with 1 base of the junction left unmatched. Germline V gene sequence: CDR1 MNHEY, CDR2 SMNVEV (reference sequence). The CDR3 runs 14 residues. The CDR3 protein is CASSLGTGQETQYF. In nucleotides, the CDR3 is TGTGCCAGCAGTTTGGGGACAGGGCAAGAGACCCAGTACTTC.

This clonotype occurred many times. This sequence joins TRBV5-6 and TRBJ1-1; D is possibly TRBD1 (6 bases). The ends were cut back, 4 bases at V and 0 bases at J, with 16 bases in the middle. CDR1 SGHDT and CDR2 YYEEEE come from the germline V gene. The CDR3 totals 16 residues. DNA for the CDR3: TGTGCCAGCAGCCCTCGGCCCGGACAGATGAACACTGAAGCTTTCTTT. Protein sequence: CASSPRPGQMNTEAFF. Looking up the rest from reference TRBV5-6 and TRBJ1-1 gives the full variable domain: DAGVTQSPTHLIKTRGQQVTLRCSPKSGHDTVSWYQQALGQGPQFIFQYYEEEERQRGNFPDRFSGHQFPNYSSELNVNALLLGDSALYLCASSPRPGQMNTEAFFGQGTRLTVV.

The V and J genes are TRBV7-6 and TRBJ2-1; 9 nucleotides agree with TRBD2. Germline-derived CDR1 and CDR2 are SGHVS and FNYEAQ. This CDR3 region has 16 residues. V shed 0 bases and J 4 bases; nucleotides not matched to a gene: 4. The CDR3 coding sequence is TGTGCCAGCAGCTTAGCTCCTAGCGGGGTTTACAATGAGCAGTTCTTC. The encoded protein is CASSLAPSGVYNEQFF.

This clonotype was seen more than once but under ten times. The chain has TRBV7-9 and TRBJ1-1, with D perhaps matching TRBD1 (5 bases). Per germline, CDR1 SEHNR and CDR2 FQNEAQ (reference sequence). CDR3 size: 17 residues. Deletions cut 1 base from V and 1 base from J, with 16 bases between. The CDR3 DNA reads TGTGCCAGCAGCTTAGGGGTTCCGCAGGGCTGGAACACTGAAGCTTTCTTT. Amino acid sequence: CASSLGVPQGWNTEAFF.

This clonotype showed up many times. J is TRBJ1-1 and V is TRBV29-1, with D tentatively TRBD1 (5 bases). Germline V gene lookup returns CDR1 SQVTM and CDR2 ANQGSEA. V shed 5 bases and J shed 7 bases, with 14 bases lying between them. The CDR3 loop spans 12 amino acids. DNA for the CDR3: TGCAGCGTTCAGGGCAGGCCCGGTGAAGCTTTCTTT. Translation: CSVQGRPGEAFF.

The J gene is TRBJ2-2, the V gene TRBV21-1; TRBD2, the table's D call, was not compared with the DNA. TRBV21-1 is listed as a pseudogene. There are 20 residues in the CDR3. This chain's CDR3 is CASSKDRGTTLRTNTGELFF. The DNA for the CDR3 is TGTGCCAGCAGCAAAGACAGAGGGACTACCCTTAGAACGAACACCGGGGAGCTGTTTTTT.

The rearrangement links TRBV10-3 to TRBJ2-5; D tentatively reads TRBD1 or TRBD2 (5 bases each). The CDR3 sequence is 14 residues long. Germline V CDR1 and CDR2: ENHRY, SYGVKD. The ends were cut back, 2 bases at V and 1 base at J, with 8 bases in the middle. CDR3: CAISEPGTQETQYF. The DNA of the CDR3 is TGTGCCATCAGTGAGCCCGGGACCCAAGAGACCCAGTACTTC.

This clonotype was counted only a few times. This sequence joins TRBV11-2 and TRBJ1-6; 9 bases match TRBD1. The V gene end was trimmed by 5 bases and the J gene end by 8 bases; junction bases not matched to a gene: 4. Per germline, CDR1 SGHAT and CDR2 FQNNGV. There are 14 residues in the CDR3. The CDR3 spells CASSQGQGHSPLHF. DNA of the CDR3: TGTGCCAGCAGCCAGGGACAGGGCCATTCACCCCTCCACTTT.

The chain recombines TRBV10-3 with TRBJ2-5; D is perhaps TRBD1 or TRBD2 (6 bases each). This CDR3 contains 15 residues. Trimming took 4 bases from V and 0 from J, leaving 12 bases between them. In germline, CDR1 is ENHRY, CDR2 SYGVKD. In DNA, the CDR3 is TGTGCCATCAGTGGGGGGGCGGGGTACCAAGAGACCCAGTACTTC. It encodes CAISGGAGYQETQYF.

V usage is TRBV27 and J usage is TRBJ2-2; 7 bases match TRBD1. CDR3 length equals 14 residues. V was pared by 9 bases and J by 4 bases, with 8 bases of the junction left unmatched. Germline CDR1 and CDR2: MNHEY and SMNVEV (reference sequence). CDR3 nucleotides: TGTGCCAGTGCTGACAGGGCTTTCACCGGGGAGCTGTTTTTT. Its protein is CASADRAFTGELFF.

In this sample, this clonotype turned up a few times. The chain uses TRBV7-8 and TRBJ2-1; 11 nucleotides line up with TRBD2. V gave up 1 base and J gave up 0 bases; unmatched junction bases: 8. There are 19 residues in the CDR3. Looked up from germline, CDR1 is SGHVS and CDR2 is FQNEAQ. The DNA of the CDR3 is TGTGCCAGCAGCTTAGTGGGGACTAGCGGAAGGAGCTCCTACAATGAGCAGTTCTTC. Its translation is CASSLVGTSGRSSYNEQFF.

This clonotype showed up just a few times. The CDR3 loop reads CASSPPIVGGELITEAFF. The CDR3 nucleotides read TGTGCCAGCAGTCCGCCTATCGTAGGGGGGGAATTGATCACTGAAGCTTTCTTT. This chain links TRBV7-6 with TRBJ1-1; D may be TRBD1 (6 bases). Between the trimmed V and J ends, which lost 6 bases and 4 bases, there was a span of 27 bases. This CDR3 spans 18 amino acids. In germline, CDR1 is SGHVS, CDR2 FNYEAQ.

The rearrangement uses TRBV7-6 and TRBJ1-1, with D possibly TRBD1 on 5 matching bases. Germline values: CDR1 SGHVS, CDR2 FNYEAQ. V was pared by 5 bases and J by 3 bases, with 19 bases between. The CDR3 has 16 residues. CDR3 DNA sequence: TGTGCCAGCAGCCGTCTGGGGCAGCTGATTGACACTGAAGCTTTCTTT. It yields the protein CASSRLGQLIDTEAFF.

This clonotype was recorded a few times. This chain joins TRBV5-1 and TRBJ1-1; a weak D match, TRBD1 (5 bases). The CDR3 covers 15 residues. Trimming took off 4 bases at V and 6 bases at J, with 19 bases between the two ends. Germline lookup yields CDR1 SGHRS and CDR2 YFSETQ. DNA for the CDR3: TGCGCCAGCAGCCCTGGGGCGGGCCCGATGGCTGAAGCTTTCTTT. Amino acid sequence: CASSPGAGPMAEAFF.

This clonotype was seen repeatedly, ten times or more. The CDR3 loop reads CASSLAAGVGEQYF. The CDR3, as DNA: TGTGCCAGCAGCTTAGCAGCGGGAGTGGGCGAGCAGTACTTC. The chain links TRBV7-8 to TRBJ2-7, with TRBD2 matching over 8 bases. CDR3 length: 14 amino acids. Trimming removed 0 bases from V and 6 bases from J; junction bases left unmatched: 4. CDR1 is SGHVS and CDR2 is FQNEAQ in the germline V gene.

Here the CDR3 reads CASSPPGQVYEQYF. The CDR3, as DNA: TGTGCCAGCAGCCCTCCGGGACAGGTCTACGAGCAGTACTTC. This chain connects TRBV7-9 to TRBJ2-7; TRBD1 matches at 8 bases. CDR1 and CDR2 from the germline V gene are SEHNR and FQNEAQ (reference sequence). CDR3 length equals 14 residues. Unmatched junction bases numbered 6, after V lost 5 bases and J lost 3 bases.

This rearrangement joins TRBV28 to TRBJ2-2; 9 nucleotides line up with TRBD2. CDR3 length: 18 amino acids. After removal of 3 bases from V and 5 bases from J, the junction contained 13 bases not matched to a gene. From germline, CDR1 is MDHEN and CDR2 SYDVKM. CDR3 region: CASSFRVAGVPETGELFF. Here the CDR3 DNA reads TGTGCCAGCAGTTTTAGAGTAGCGGGAGTCCCGGAGACCGGGGAGCTGTTTTTT.

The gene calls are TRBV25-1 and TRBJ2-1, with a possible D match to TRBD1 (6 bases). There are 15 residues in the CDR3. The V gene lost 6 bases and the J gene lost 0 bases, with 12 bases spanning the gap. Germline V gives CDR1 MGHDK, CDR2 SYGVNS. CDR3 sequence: CASRDSWSSYNEQFF. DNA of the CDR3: TGTGCCAGCAGGGACAGTTGGTCCTCCTACAATGAGCAGTTCTTC.

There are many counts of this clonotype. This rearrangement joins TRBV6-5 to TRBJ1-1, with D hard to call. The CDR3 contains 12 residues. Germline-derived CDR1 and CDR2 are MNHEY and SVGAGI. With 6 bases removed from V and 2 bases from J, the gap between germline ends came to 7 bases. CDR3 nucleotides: TGTGCCAGCAGCCTGGACAACACTGAAGCTTTCTTT. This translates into CASSLDNTEAFF.

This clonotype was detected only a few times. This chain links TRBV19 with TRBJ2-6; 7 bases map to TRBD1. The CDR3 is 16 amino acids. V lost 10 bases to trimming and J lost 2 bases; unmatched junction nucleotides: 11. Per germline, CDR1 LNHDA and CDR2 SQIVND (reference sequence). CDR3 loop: CAIEHRGETGANVLTF. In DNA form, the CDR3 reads TGTGCCATTGAGCACAGGGGTGAGACTGGGGCCAACGTCCTGACTTTC.

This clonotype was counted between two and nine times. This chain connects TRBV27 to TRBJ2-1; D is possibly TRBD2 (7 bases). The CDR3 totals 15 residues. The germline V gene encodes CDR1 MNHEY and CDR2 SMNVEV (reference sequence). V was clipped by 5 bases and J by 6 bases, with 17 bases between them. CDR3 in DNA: TGTGCCAGCAGTACCCGAGGAGGGGGGGGCAATGAGCAGTTCTTC. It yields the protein CASSTRGGGGNEQFF.

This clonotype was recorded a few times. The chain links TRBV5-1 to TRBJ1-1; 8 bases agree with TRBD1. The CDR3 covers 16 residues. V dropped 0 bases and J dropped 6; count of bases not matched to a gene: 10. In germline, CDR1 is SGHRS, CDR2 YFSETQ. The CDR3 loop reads CASSLGGQGGGAEAFF. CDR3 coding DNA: TGCGCCAGCAGCTTGGGAGGACAGGGTGGTGGGGCTGAAGCTTTCTTT. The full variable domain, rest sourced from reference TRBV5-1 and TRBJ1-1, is KAGVTQTPRYLIKTRGQQVTLSCSPISGHRSVSWYQQTPGQGLQFLFEYFSETQRNKGNFPGRFSGRQFSNSRSEMNVSTLELGDSALYLCASSLGGQGGGAEAFFGQGTRLTVV.

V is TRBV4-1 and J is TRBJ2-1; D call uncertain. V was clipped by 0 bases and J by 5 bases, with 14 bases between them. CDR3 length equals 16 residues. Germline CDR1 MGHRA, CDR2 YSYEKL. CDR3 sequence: CASSQEERKPNNEQFF. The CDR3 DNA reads TGCGCCAGCAGCCAAGAGGAGCGTAAGCCTAACAATGAGCAGTTCTTC.

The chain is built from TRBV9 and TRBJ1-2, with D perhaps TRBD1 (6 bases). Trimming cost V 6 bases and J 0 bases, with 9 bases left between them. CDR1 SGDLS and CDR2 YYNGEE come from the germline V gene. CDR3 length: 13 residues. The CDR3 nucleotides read TGTGCCAGCACAGGGGAAACTAACTATGGCTACACCTTC. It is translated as CASTGETNYGYTF.

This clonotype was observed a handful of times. As DNA, the CDR3 is TGTGCCAGCAGTTACTCGTCTGGACCCGGGGAGCTGTTTTTT. Amino acids: CASSYSSGPGELFF. The chain combines TRBV6-5 with TRBJ2-2, with unresolved D. CDR1 and CDR2 (germline): MNHEY, SVGAGI. The CDR3 totals 14 residues. V shed 0 bases and J shed 6 bases, with 8 bases lying between them.

CDR3 residues: CASSGGWGASYGYTF. DNA of the CDR3: TGCGCCAGCAGCGGAGGATGGGGGGCCTCGTATGGCTACACCTTC. The rearrangement links TRBV5-1 to TRBJ1-2; possible D gene TRBD1, 6 bases. The CDR3 covers 15 residues. CDR1 is SGHRS, CDR2 YFSETQ, per germline. Trimming took off 4 bases at V and 5 bases at J, with 18 bases between the two ends.

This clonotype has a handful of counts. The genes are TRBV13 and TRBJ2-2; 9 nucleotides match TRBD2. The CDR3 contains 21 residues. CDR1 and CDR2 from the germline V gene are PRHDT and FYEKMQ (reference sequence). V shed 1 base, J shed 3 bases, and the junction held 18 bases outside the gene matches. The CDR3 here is CASSLAPSGMINGLDTGELFF. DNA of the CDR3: TGTGCCAGCAGCTTAGCGCCTAGCGGGATGATTAATGGTTTGGACACCGGGGAGCTGTTTTTT.